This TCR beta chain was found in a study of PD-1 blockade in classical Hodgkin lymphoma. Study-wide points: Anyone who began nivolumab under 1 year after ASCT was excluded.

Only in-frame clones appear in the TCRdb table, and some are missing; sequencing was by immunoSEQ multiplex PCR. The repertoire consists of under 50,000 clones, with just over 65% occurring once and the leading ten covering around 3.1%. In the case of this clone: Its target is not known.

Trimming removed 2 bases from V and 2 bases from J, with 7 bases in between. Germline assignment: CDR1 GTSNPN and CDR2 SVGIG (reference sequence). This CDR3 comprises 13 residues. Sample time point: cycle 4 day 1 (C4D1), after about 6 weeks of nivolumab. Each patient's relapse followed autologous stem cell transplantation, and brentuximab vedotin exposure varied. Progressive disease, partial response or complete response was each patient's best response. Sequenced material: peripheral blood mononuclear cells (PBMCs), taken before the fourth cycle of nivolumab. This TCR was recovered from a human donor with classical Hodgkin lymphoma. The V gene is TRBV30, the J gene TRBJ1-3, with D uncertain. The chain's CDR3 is CAWSLQAGNTIYF. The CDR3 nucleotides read TGTGCCTGGAGTCTGCAGGCTGGAAACACCATATATTTT.